This T cell receptor beta chain comes out of a study of blood T cell repertoires in COVID-19. Background on the study: Some COVID-19 samples were acute and others convalescent; all came from the United States, Italy and Spain.

In the original processing: Cell counts per sample came from amplifying reference gene primers. Generated by immunoSEQ multiplex PCR, the TCRdb table keeps only in-frame clones and is missing some. Clonal size and the V and J genes are those of that table, whereas D and trimming came from the DNA. This sample has 200,000 to 250,000 clones; more than 85% occur once, and the top ten carry 3% to 3.5%. Germline V CDR1 and CDR2: MRHNA, SNTAGT. V lost 3 bases and J 0 bases, leaving 6 bases between the germline ends. This CDR3 spans 15 amino acids. Sequenced input: peripheral blood. The chain carries TRBV6-4 and TRBJ2-6, with D perhaps TRBD2 (6 bases). This TCR came from a man between 60 and 75 years old with acute or convalescent COVID-19. The CDR3 loop is CASSEGGSGANVLTF. CDR3 DNA: TGTGCCAGCAGTGAGGGGGGCTCTGGGGCCAACGTCCTGACTTTC.